This T cell receptor (beta chain) was recorded in a study of human T cells and chemical hapten exposure. Findings and caveats of the study: PT1 expanded TCR numbers tracked positively with patch test score. There was no change with DPC sensitization in TCRs above 1 in 1000 frequency.

The time point: pre-sensitization, week 0. The treatment here: therapeutic diphenylcyclopropenone sensitization with weekly scalp DPC. About this clonotype itself: Antigen unknown.

TCRdb reprocessed the RACE reads with MiXCR, giving one entry per CDR3 protein. Among around 300,000 distinct CDR3 sequences listed, 5% to 6.5% were seen once. CDR1 is DFQATT and CDR2 is SNEGSKA in the germline V gene (reference sequence). CDR3 length: 14 amino acids. Between the trimmed V and J ends, which lost 8 bases and 1 base, there was a span of 17 bases. Source: whole blood, taken in connection with sensitization to the hapten diphenylcyclopropenone (DPC). V is TRBV20-1 and J is TRBJ1-2; tentatively, D is TRBD1 (6 bases). This clonotype was obtained from a woman younger than 35 with alopecia areata. Some clones in this sample may be carry-over from other donors' samples. CDR3 bases: TGCAGTTCGACGAGACAGGAAATTAACTATGGCTACACCTTC. Translating gives CSSTRQEINYGYTF.